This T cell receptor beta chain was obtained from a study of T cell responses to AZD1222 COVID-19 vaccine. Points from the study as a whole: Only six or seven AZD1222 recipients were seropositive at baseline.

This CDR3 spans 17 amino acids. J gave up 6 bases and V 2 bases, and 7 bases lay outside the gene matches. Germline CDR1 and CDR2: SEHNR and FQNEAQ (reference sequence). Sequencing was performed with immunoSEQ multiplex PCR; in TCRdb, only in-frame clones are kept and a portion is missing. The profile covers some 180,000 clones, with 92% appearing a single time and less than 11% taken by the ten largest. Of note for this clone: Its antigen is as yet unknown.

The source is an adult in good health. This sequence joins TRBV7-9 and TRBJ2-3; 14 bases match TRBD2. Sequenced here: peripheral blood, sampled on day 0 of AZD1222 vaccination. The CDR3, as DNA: TGTGCCAGCAGCTTAACTGGGACTAGCGGGAGAACGGATACGCAGTATTTT. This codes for CASSLTGTSGRTDTQYF.